The clone carrying this T cell receptor beta chain has ten or more counts. Its antigen remains unknown. This sample stems from a study of CD8 T cells in ankylosing spondylitis. CDR3 length: 16 amino acids. Per the germline V gene, CDR1 is SNHLY and CDR2 is FYNNEI. J was trimmed by 6 bases and V by 6 bases; bases with no gene match: 9. Generation of TCR beta libraries employed quantitative 5'-RACE incorporating molecular barcodes. Each CDR3 protein is one row after TCRdb ran MiXCR on the 5' RACE reads. The sample records about 110,000 distinct CDR3 sequences, nearly 25% being singletons. Study-level results: Certain motif variants had earlier been reported in reactive arthritis synovial fluid and blood. Matched synovial fluid from ankylosing spondylitis patients was reported to be enriched for disease-linked clones. A TCR beta motif made of fewer than ten highly homologous variants seemed typical of ankylosing spondylitis blood.

The sample taken for sequencing was synovial fluid, either unsorted or a sorted T cell fraction (not recorded which). The sequence was obtained from a male donor with ankylosing spondylitis. The chain carries TRBV2 and TRBJ2-2; 11 bases agree with TRBD2. The CDR3 spells CASRSGTSGAPGELFF. The DNA of the CDR3 is TGTGCCAGCAGGTCTGGGACTAGCGGAGCCCCCGGGGAGCTGTTTTTT.